These 29 T cell receptor beta chains were sequenced from one sample in a study of T cell responses to AZD1222 COVID-19 vaccine (dated by TCRdb to the early 2020s). The meaning of the sample's time point label: baseline before first vaccination. Library construction relied on the immunoSEQ multiplex PCR assay. TCRdb took over this immuneACCESS table, retaining in-frame rearrangements with V and J assigned. Such tables are incomplete; in checked studies, under half of the missing clones stem from an unresolved V gene, and the remainder is unexplained. This sample holds around 100,000 clones; 88% were observed only once. The ten largest clones represent around 8.7% of the sample. The sample consisted of peripheral blood, taken on day 0 of AZD1222 vaccination. The receptors shown here come from an adult in good health.

The chain links TRBV3-1 (or the pseudogene TRBV3-2) to TRBJ1-2; 7 nucleotides agree with TRBD1. This CDR3 contains 13 residues. The trim removed 3 bases at V and 7 bases at J, leaving 5 bases unmatched. Germline CDR1 and CDR2: LGHDT and YNNKEL (reference sequence). CDR3: CASSQTGNTGYTF. CDR3 nucleotide sequence: TGTGCCAGCAGCCAGACAGGGAACACTGGCTACACCTTC.

This chain uses TRBV7-8 with TRBJ1-4, with D maybe TRBD1 (5 bases). CDR1 and CDR2 from the germline V gene are SGHVS and FQNEAQ. V shed 1 base and J shed 3 bases, with 9 bases lying between them. The CDR3 covers 15 residues. This CDR3 is CASSLEAGSNEKLFF. For the CDR3, the DNA is TGTGCCAGCAGCTTAGAGGCAGGGTCTAATGAAAAACTGTTTTTT. The full variable domain, completed using reference TRBV7-8 and TRBJ1-4, is GAGVSQSPRYKVAKRGQDVALRCDPISGHVSLFWYQQALGQGPEFLTYFQNEAQLDKSGLPSDRFFAERPEGSVSTLKIQRTQQEDSAVYLCASSLEAGSNEKLFFGSGTQLSVL.

The chain carries TRBV9 and TRBJ2-3, with TRBD2 matching over 12 bases. The V segment lost 0 bases and the J segment 3 bases; nucleotides outside the gene matches: 8. Germline-derived CDR1 and CDR2 are SGDLS and YYNGEE. The CDR3 is 18 residues long. The CDR3 coding sequence is TGTGCCAGCAGCGTAGCGACTAGCGGGGGATTGGGGACAGATACGCAGTATTTT. Translation gives CASSVATSGGLGTDTQYF.

The chain uses TRBV12-3 or TRBV12-4 and TRBJ2-7; D is unclear. Deletions cut 6 bases from V and 1 base from J, with 7 bases between. The CDR3 length is 12 residues. In DNA, the CDR3 is TGTGCCAGCAGCCGCCTATCCTACGAGCAGTACTTC. Amino acid sequence: CASSRLSYEQYF.

The chain combines TRBV5-1 with TRBJ1-4; no definite D call. The CDR3 runs to 13 residues. The germline CDR1 and CDR2 sequences are SGHRS and YFSETQ. The ends were cut back, 4 bases at V and 4 bases at J, with 8 bases in the middle. The CDR3 spells CASSPENNEKLFF. Written as DNA, the CDR3 is TGCGCCAGCAGCCCCGAGAATAATGAAAAACTGTTTTTT.

This chain uses TRBV28 with TRBJ2-1, with D perhaps given as TRBD1 or TRBD2 (5 bases each). CDR3 length: 14 residues. CDR1 is MDHEN, CDR2 SYDVKM, per germline. V dropped 2 bases and J dropped 13 bases, with 18 bases sitting between them. The CDR3, as DNA: TGTGCCAGCAGTTTACCTCAGACCCCACGGGGCCAGTTCTTC. It codes for CASSLPQTPRGQFF.

In DNA, the CDR3 is TGTGCCAGCAGCTACCAGGTTACCGAGCAGTACTTC. This translates into CASSYQVTEQYF. The V call is TRBV7-2, the J call TRBJ2-7; no firm D call. The CDR3 is made up of 12 amino acids. Germline assignment: CDR1 SGHTA and CDR2 FQGNSA. The V and J ends lost 4 bases and 6 bases respectively, with 10 bases between them.

This chain joins TRBV13 and TRBJ1-2; D is uncertain. V was cut by 4 bases and J by 1 base, with 16 bases left in between. In germline, CDR1 is PRHDT, CDR2 FYEKMQ (reference sequence). The CDR3 runs 16 residues. This chain's CDR3 is CASSSAYRDYNYGYTF. The CDR3 nucleotides are TGTGCCAGCAGCTCAGCCTATCGCGACTATAACTATGGCTACACCTTC.

This chain uses TRBV30 with TRBJ1-5; 9 bases align to TRBD1. There are 13 residues in the CDR3. CDR1 and CDR2 (germline): GTSNPN, SVGIG (reference sequence). The V and J ends lost 5 bases and 5 bases, in that order; junction bases with no gene match: 4. CDR3 protein: CAWGQGRDQPQHF. The CDR3 DNA reads TGTGCCTGGGGACAGGGGAGAGATCAGCCCCAGCATTTT.

CDR3 DNA sequence: TGTGCCAGCAGCTCCCGATTTGCGGATCGGGATACGCAGTATTTT. As protein: CASSSRFADRDTQYF. The chain combines TRBV7-6 with TRBJ2-3; D remains ambiguous. Per the germline V gene, CDR1 is SGHVS and CDR2 is FNYEAQ. V lost 4 bases to trimming and J lost 6 bases, with 17 bases between them. This CDR3 comprises 15 residues.

This chain uses TRBV29-1 with TRBJ2-7; 14 positions agree with TRBD2. This CDR3 contains 17 residues. J was trimmed by 5 bases and V by 3 bases; bases with no gene match: 12. CDR1 SQVTM and CDR2 ANQGSEA come from the germline V gene. CDR3 region: CSVDVSQGLAGEHEQYF. The DNA for the CDR3 is TGCAGCGTTGACGTCAGTCAGGGACTAGCGGGAGAGCACGAGCAGTACTTC.

The chain is built from TRBV4-1 and TRBJ2-7; 8 nucleotides align to TRBD2. This CDR3 spans 16 amino acids. In germline, CDR1 is MGHRA, CDR2 YSYEKL. With V trimmed by 1 base and J by 5 bases, 10 bases remained unmatched. This chain's CDR3 is CASSQAPAGGRDEQYF. DNA of the CDR3: TGCGCCAGCAGCCAAGCTCCGGCGGGGGGCAGGGACGAGCAGTACTTC.

This chain joins TRBV7-2 and TRBJ1-5; D is uncertain. The CDR3 is 13 residues long. With 8 bases removed from V and 0 bases from J, the gap between germline ends came to 8 bases. Germline V gives CDR1 SGHTA, CDR2 FQGNSA. CDR3 sequence (DNA): TGTGCCAGCTCTTACTATAGCAATCAGCCCCAGCATTTT. Translating it yields CASSYYSNQPQHF. The whole variable domain, remainder taken from reference TRBV7-2 and TRBJ1-5, is GAGVSQSPSNKVTEKGKDVELRCDPISGHTALYWYRQSLGQGLEFLIYFQGNSAPDKSGLPSDRFSAERTGGSVSTLTIQRTQQEDSAVYLCASSYYSNQPQHFGDGTRLSIL.

The rearrangement joins TRBV2 to TRBJ1-1, with a weak D call TRBD1 (6 bases). Germline V gene data show CDR1 as SNHLY and CDR2 as FYNNEI. The CDR3 spans 12 residues. Trimming removed 6 bases from V and 5 bases from J, with 10 bases in between. The CDR3 loop is CASSPRGTEAFF. CDR3 nucleotides: TGTGCCAGCAGCCCGAGGGGGACTGAAGCTTTCTTT. The complete variable domain, with remaining parts taken from reference TRBV2 and TRBJ1-1, reads EPEVTQTPSHQVTQMGQEVILRCVPISNHLYFYWYRQILGQKVEFLVSFYNNEISEKSEIFDDQFSVERPDGSNFTLKIRSTKLEDSAMYFCASSPRGTEAFFGQGTRLTVV.

The chain carries TRBV6-2 or TRBV6-3 and TRBJ1-5, with D unclear. Trimming removed 0 bases from V and 5 bases from J, with 8 bases in between. Looked up from germline, CDR1 is MNHEY and CDR2 is SVGEGT. This CDR3 contains 14 residues. CDR3 DNA: TGTGCCAGCAGTTACTCGGAGGGTTATCAGCCCCAGCATTTT. This codes for CASSYSEGYQPQHF.

The chain has TRBV7-9 and TRBJ1-6, with TRBD1 as a possible D gene (5 bases). The germline V gene has CDR1 SEHNR and CDR2 FQNEAQ (reference sequence). Trimming stripped 0 bases from V and 7 bases from J, with 10 bases between. There are 15 residues in the CDR3. CDR3 amino acids: CASSLAAGSNSPLHF. CDR3 nucleotide sequence: TGTGCCAGCAGCTTAGCTGCAGGGTCCAATTCACCCCTCCACTTT. The full variable domain, with the rest looked up from reference TRBV7-9 and TRBJ1-6, is DTGVSQNPRHKITKRGQNVTFRCDPISEHNRLYWYRQTLGQGPEFLTYFQNEAQLEKSRLLSDRFSAERPKGSFSTLEIQRTEQGDSAMYLCASSLAAGSNSPLHFGNGTRLTVT.

V and J are TRBV6-2 or TRBV6-3 and TRBJ2-7; TRBD2 agrees at 8 bases. The CDR3 loop spans 15 amino acids. V gave up 4 bases and J gave up 2 bases; unmatched junction bases: 7. The germline V gene has CDR1 MNHEY and CDR2 SVGEGT. In DNA, the CDR3 is TGTGCCAGCAGTTTCAGGGGACTAGGGACCTACGAGCAGTACTTC. Residues: CASSFRGLGTYEQYF.

This sequence joins TRBV5-1 and TRBJ2-7, with D hard to call. The CDR3 is 14 residues long. Trimming removed 5 bases at V and 0 bases at J, with 12 bases between. Per germline, CDR1 SGHRS and CDR2 YFSETQ. The chain's CDR3 is CASRIQVSSYEQYF. The CDR3 DNA is TGCGCCAGCAGGATCCAGGTGAGCTCCTACGAGCAGTACTTC.

This chain uses TRBV24-1 with TRBJ1-2; D possibly corresponds to TRBD1 (6 bases). Trimming removed 5 bases at V and 4 bases at J, with 10 bases between. The CDR3 sequence is 13 residues long. Germline V gene sequence: CDR1 KGHDR, CDR2 SFDVKD. The CDR3 spells CATSAGGTYGYTF. CDR3 DNA sequence: TGTGCCACCAGTGCCGGGGGCACCTATGGCTACACCTTC.

The chain carries TRBV11-2 and TRBJ1-6, with TRBD1 as a possible D gene (5 bases). The CDR3 has 15 residues. The V gene's germline CDR1 is SGHAT and CDR2 FQNNGV. The V end was cut by 3 bases, the J end by 10 bases, with 16 bases between. For the CDR3, the DNA is TGTGCCAGCAGCTTTCCCCAGGGAAAGGCCTCACCCCTCCACTTT. Residues: CASSFPQGKASPLHF.

The chain combines TRBV6-4 with TRBJ2-2; D possibly matches TRBD1 or TRBD2 (6 bases each). From germline, CDR1 is MRHNA and CDR2 SNTAGT. V lost 5 bases and J 5 bases, leaving 15 bases between the germline ends. This CDR3 contains 15 residues. The CDR3 nucleotides read TGTGCCAGCAGTCCGAGGGGGGAGGATACCGGGGAGCTGTTTTTT. Protein product: CASSPRGEDTGELFF.

The chain uses TRBV9 and TRBJ2-1, with D possibly TRBD2 on 6 matching bases. Trimming took 3 bases from V and 1 from J, leaving 11 bases between them. Germline CDR1 is SGDLS and CDR2 is YYNGEE. The CDR3 length is 15 residues. CDR3 coding DNA: TGTGCCAGCAGCGGCGGGGAGTTATCCTACAATGAGCAGTTCTTC. This sequence encodes CASSGGELSYNEQFF.

The chain uses TRBV9 and TRBJ2-3; 11 nucleotides line up with TRBD1. The CDR3 contains 15 residues. Germline V gives CDR1 SGDLS, CDR2 YYNGEE. The J segment lost 6 bases and the V segment lost 4 bases, leaving 7 bases of the junction unmatched. The CDR3 nucleotides are TGTGCCAGCAGCCGACGGGACAGGGGGAAGGATACGCAGTATTTT. It is translated as CASSRRDRGKDTQYF.

The chain employs TRBV29-1 and TRBJ2-2; TRBD2 is a possible D gene (6 bases). Germline values: CDR1 SQVTM, CDR2 ANQGSEA. The V gene lost 7 bases and the J gene lost 1 base, with 7 bases spanning the gap. This CDR3 is 12 amino acids long. Here the CDR3 DNA reads TGCAGCGGGACTATGAACACCGGGGAGCTGTTTTTT. This codes for CSGTMNTGELFF.

The gene calls are TRBV10-1 and TRBJ2-3; no firm D call. Trimming left V 4 bases short and J 1 base short, with 6 bases between. CDR3 length: 13 amino acids. Germline V gene data show CDR1 as WNHNN and CDR2 as SYGVQD (reference sequence). The CDR3 loop is CASSGLRTDTQYF. As DNA, the CDR3 is TGCGCCAGCAGTGGGCTACGCACAGATACGCAGTATTTT.

The chain is built from TRBV30 and TRBJ2-1, with TRBD2 matching 7 bases. CDR3 size: 15 residues. Germline V lookup: CDR1 GTSNPN, CDR2 SVGIG (reference sequence). Losses at the gene ends were 0 bases for V and 4 bases for J; bases not matched to a gene: 6. The CDR3 DNA reads as TGTGCCTGGAGTGTTATGAGCGGGGTATACAATGAGCAGTTCTTC. Its protein is CAWSVMSGVYNEQFF.

The chain joins TRBV24-1 to TRBJ1-4; TRBD1 matches at 10 bases. This CDR3 has 15 amino acids. V lost 4 bases and J lost 5; bases outside the gene matches: 3. Germline loops: CDR1 KGHDR, CDR2 SFDVKD. DNA of the CDR3: TGTGCCACCAGTGAGGGGGGACAGGGGAATGAAAAACTGTTTTTT. Its translation is CATSEGGQGNEKLFF.

V and J are TRBV1 and TRBJ2-7; TRBD2, the table's D call, was not compared with the DNA. TRBV1 is a pseudogene. This CDR3 region has 15 residues. The CDR3 DNA sequence: TGCACCAGCAGCCTACAGCGGGAGGGCCCCTACGAGCAGTACTTC. It codes for CTSSLQREGPYEQYF.

The chain employs TRBV5-1 and TRBJ2-2; D possibly uses TRBD1 or TRBD2 (5 bases each). V gave up 4 bases and J gave up 7 bases, with 5 bases separating them. The CDR3 spans 11 residues. CDR1 and CDR2 from the germline V gene are SGHRS and YFSETQ. The CDR3 here is CASSGGGELFF. The CDR3 DNA follows: TGCGCCAGCAGCGGGGGCGGGGAGCTGTTTTTT.